Presented here are 27 T cell receptor beta chains from one specimen sequenced in a study of blood T cell repertoires in COVID-19. Generated by immunoSEQ multiplex PCR, the TCRdb table keeps only in-frame clones and is missing some. The sample lists about 190,000 clones, approximately 86% occurring once. The sequenced sample was peripheral blood. These receptors were taken from a man aged 30 to 39 with acute or convalescent COVID-19.

This rearrangement joins TRBV11-3 to TRBJ1-2, with 7 positions matching TRBD1. The junction had 12 bases not matched to a gene; V was cut back by 5 bases and J by 3 bases. The CDR3 runs to 16 residues. Germline values: CDR1 SGHNT, CDR2 YENEEA. CDR3: CASSTLRRDRDYGYTF. CDR3 nucleotide sequence: TGTGCCAGCAGCACCTTACGTAGGGACAGAGACTATGGCTACACCTTC.

This clone was found once. The chain uses TRBV10-1 and TRBJ2-7, with D maybe TRBD1 (6 bases). CDR3 length equals 13 residues. Trimming pared 8 bases from V and 1 base from J, leaving 12 bases between. CDR1 is WNHNN and CDR2 is SYGVQD in the germline V gene (reference sequence). The CDR3 nucleotides read TGCGCCAGCCCGACAGGTCCTTCCTACGAGCAGTACTTC. Its translation: CASPTGPSYEQYF.

The V and J genes are TRBV7-3 and TRBJ2-7, with a weak D call TRBD1 (6 bases). Germline CDR1 and CDR2: SGHTA and FQGTGA. The CDR3 extends over 13 amino acids. Trimming stripped 4 bases from V and 6 bases from J, with 13 bases between. Here the CDR3 DNA reads TGTGCCAGCAGCTCCTACAGGGCAACCGAGCAGTACTTC. Amino acids: CASSSYRATEQYF.

This chain joins TRBV5-1 and TRBJ2-1, with D perhaps matching TRBD2 (6 bases). The CDR3 is made up of 16 amino acids. CDR1 SGHRS and CDR2 YFSETQ come from the germline V gene. V lost 4 bases to trimming and J lost 0 bases, with 14 bases between them. The CDR3 nucleotides read TGCGCCAGCAGCCCGAGTCGGGGGAGCTCCTACAATGAGCAGTTCTTC. Amino acid sequence: CASSPSRGSSYNEQFF.

The chain is built from TRBV29-1 and TRBJ1-1, with 7 bases that match TRBD1. J lost 4 bases, V lost 6 bases, and 5 bases had no gene match. Germline lookup yields CDR1 SQVTM and CDR2 ANQGSEA. The length of the CDR3 is 12 residues. As DNA, the CDR3 is TGCAGCGTCACAGGGGCTGGCACTGAAGCTTTCTTT. Amino acids: CSVTGAGTEAFF.

This sequence joins TRBV7-8 and TRBJ2-1; D is perhaps TRBD2 (6 bases). The CDR3 has 12 residues. V was shortened by 5 bases and J by 16 bases, with 18 bases between the two germline ends. Per germline, CDR1 SGHVS and CDR2 FQNEAQ. DNA of the CDR3: TGTGCCAGCAGCCGAGAGTCGGGACTCCCATTCTTC. Translation: CASSRESGLPFF. The full variable domain, with the rest looked up from reference TRBV7-8 and TRBJ2-1, is GAGVSQSPRYKVAKRGQDVALRCDPISGHVSLFWYQQALGQGPEFLTYFQNEAQLDKSGLPSDRFFAERPEGSVSTLKIQRTQQEDSAVYLCASSRESGLPFFGPGTRLTVL.

This chain joins TRBV28 and TRBJ1-1; D is uncertain. The ends were cut back, 2 bases at V and 3 bases at J, with 7 bases in the middle. The CDR3 runs 13 residues. CDR1 is MDHEN, CDR2 SYDVKM, per germline. This chain's CDR3 is CASSLGRYTEAFF. In DNA, the CDR3 is TGTGCCAGCAGTTTAGGCCGCTACACTGAAGCTTTCTTT.

The chain combines TRBV18 with TRBJ2-1; TRBD1 aligns across 8 bases. With 3 bases clipped from V and 10 bases from J, the junction kept 14 bases outside the gene matches. The CDR3 runs to 16 residues. Per the germline V gene, CDR1 is KGHSH and CDR2 is LQKENI. The CDR3 loop reads CASSPTGVPPSSEQFF. The CDR3 DNA sequence: TGTGCCAGCTCACCGACAGGGGTCCCGCCTAGTTCGGAGCAGTTCTTC.

V usage is TRBV6-6 and J usage is TRBJ1-5; tentatively, D is TRBD1 (5 bases). The CDR3 totals 13 residues. The V gene's germline CDR1 is MNHNY and CDR2 SVGAGI (reference sequence). V shed 3 bases and J shed 6 bases, with 9 bases lying between them. CDR3 loop: CASSYGGGQPQHF. CDR3 nucleotide sequence: TGTGCCAGCAGTTATGGCGGGGGTCAGCCCCAGCATTTT.

The J gene is TRBJ2-7, the V gene TRBV27; 9 bases line up with TRBD1. The CDR3 consists of 16 residues. J lost 2 bases, V lost 6 bases, and 11 bases had no gene match. From germline, CDR1 is MNHEY and CDR2 SMNVEV (reference sequence). The CDR3 nucleotides are TGTGCCAGCAGCCTTGTTCCTGGGACAGGGCCCTACGAGCAGTACTTC. Translated, it gives CASSLVPGTGPYEQYF.

This clone appeared once. The gene calls are TRBV7-2 and TRBJ2-1, with D possibly being TRBD2 (7 bases). The V end lost 4 bases, the J end lost 2 bases, and 15 bases lay between the germline ends. The germline gives CDR1 SGHTA, CDR2 FQGNSA. The CDR3 is made up of 16 amino acids. DNA for the CDR3: TGTGCCAGCAGCTCCGGGGGCGGGAGAACCTACAATGAGCAGTTCTTC. Translated, it gives CASSSGGGRTYNEQFF.

This rearrangement joins TRBV6-5 to TRBJ2-7; 9 bases line up with TRBD1. Germline V gene data show CDR1 as MNHEY and CDR2 as SVGAGI. The CDR3 has 12 amino acids. The V segment lost 8 bases and the J segment 7 bases; nucleotides outside the gene matches: 6. In nucleotides, the CDR3 is TGTGCCAGCGGACAGGGGAGTTGGGAGCAGTACTTC. Its protein is CASGQGSWEQYF.

This clone showed up just a few times. J is TRBJ1-5 and V is TRBV30; D uncertain. Trimming shortened V by 1 base and J by 4 bases, and 5 bases separated the two germline ends. This CDR3 contains 12 residues. The germline V gene encodes CDR1 GTSNPN and CDR2 SVGIG (reference sequence). CDR3 sequence: CAWSALNQPQHF. CDR3 nucleotide sequence: TGTGCCTGGAGTGCCCTAAATCAGCCCCAGCATTTT.

V and J are TRBV7-9 and TRBJ2-3; perhaps TRBD2 as D (6 bases). V dropped 5 bases and J dropped 2 bases, with 8 bases sitting between them. The CDR3 contains 13 residues. Germline V gene lookup returns CDR1 SEHNR and CDR2 FQNEAQ (reference sequence). As DNA, the CDR3 is TGTGCCAGCAGCGCACTAGCCACAGATACGCAGTATTTT. Its protein is CASSALATDTQYF.

The CDR3 DNA reads TGTGCCAGCAGTTCCACTCCGACCGGGGAGCTGTTTTTT. It is translated as CASSSTPTGELFF. The V and J genes are TRBV6-5 and TRBJ2-2; D unresolved. Germline CDR1 is MNHEY and CDR2 is SVGAGI. The germline V and J ends were trimmed by 4 bases and 5 bases, with 8 bases remaining between them. This CDR3 comprises 13 residues.

CDR3: CASSALAGVRDIQYF. In nucleotides, the CDR3 is TGTGCCAGCAGCGCACTAGCGGGAGTTAGGGACATTCAGTACTTC. The J gene is TRBJ2-4, the V gene TRBV6-5; 11 bases are a match to TRBD2. Trimming at V came to 6 bases and at J to 8 bases, leaving 9 bases not matched to a gene. Per the germline V gene, CDR1 is MNHEY and CDR2 is SVGAGI. The CDR3 is 15 amino acids.

The gene calls are TRBV5-1 and TRBJ2-3, with D possibly being TRBD2 (6 bases). Trimming left V 4 bases short and J 0 bases short, with 9 bases between. Germline V gene data show CDR1 as SGHRS and CDR2 as YFSETQ. CDR3 size: 14 residues. The CDR3 sequence is CASSPGVSTDTQYF. CDR3 nucleotide sequence: TGCGCCAGCAGCCCGGGGGTTAGCACAGATACGCAGTATTTT.

The chain links TRBV4-1 to TRBJ1-5; TRBD1 aligns across 8 bases. This CDR3 comprises 15 residues. Germline V CDR1 and CDR2: MGHRA, YSYEKL. The V segment lost 4 bases and the J segment 4 bases; nucleotides outside the gene matches: 6. CDR3 DNA: TGCGCCAGCAGCCGAGCGACAGGGGTGAATCAGCCCCAGCATTTT. This codes for CASSRATGVNQPQHF.

The J gene is TRBJ1-5, the V gene TRBV19; tentatively, D is TRBD1 (6 bases). The V and J ends lost 3 bases and 7 bases respectively, with 16 bases between them. Germline CDR1 LNHDA, CDR2 SQIVND (reference sequence). The CDR3 sequence is 15 residues long. The CDR3: CASSMGARGRQPQHF. Written as DNA, the CDR3 is TGTGCCAGTAGTATGGGGGCGCGGGGGAGGCAGCCCCAGCATTTT.

The chain recombines TRBV11-3 with TRBJ2-4, with 8 bases that match TRBD1. From germline, CDR1 is SGHNT and CDR2 YENEEA. This CDR3 spans 15 amino acids. The junction had 7 bases not matched to a gene; V was cut back by 5 bases and J by 4 bases. Written as DNA, the CDR3 is TGTGCCAGCAGCCACAGACAGGGGCCTAAAAACATTCAGTACTTC. Its protein product is CASSHRQGPKNIQYF. Drawing the rest from reference TRBV11-3 and TRBJ2-4, the complete variable domain is EAGVVQSPRYKIIEKKQPVAFWCNPISGHNTLYWYLQNLGQGPELLIRYENEEAVDDSQLPKDRFSAERLKGVDSTLKIQPAELGDSAVYLCASSHRQGPKNIQYFGAGTRLSVL.

The gene calls are TRBV9 and TRBJ2-5; TRBD2 aligns across 14 bases. J was trimmed by 4 bases and V by 0 bases; bases with no gene match: 2. Germline lookup yields CDR1 SGDLS and CDR2 YYNGEE. This CDR3 region has 16 residues. The DNA for the CDR3 is TGTGCCAGCAGCGTAGAGGGGACTAGCGGGGGAGAGACCCAGTACTTC. Translated: CASSVEGTSGGETQYF.

V usage is TRBV5-4 and J usage is TRBJ1-2; possible D gene TRBD1, 6 bases. V was shortened by 4 bases and J by 8 bases, with 21 bases between the two germline ends. The V gene's germline CDR1 is SGHNT and CDR2 YYREEE (reference sequence). The CDR3 totals 15 residues. The CDR3 reads CASSEGVRGREGYTF. The CDR3 region has the DNA TGTGCCAGCAGCGAAGGCGTCCGGGGGCGGGAGGGCTACACCTTC. The full variable domain, rest sourced from reference TRBV5-4 and TRBJ1-2, is ETGVTQSPTHLIKTRGQQVTLRCSSQSGHNTVSWYQQALGQGPQFIFQYYREEENGRGNFPPRFSGLQFPNYSSELNVNALELDDSALYLCASSEGVRGREGYTFGSGTRLTVV.

The sample holds one count of this clone. CDR3 in DNA: TGTGCCAGCAGTGAGCGGGATGAACGGGACAGGGCGGCAGATACGCAGTATTTT. Amino acid sequence: CASSERDERDRAADTQYF. This sequence joins TRBV6-1 and TRBJ2-3; 9 nucleotides align to TRBD1. CDR1 is MNHNS and CDR2 is SASEGT in the germline V gene. The CDR3 spans 18 residues. V lost 3 bases, J lost 4 bases, and 14 bases stayed unmatched.

V gene TRBV4-1 combines with J gene TRBJ1-4; D gene ambiguous. This CDR3 contains 13 residues. Trimming took off 8 bases at V and 4 bases at J, with 11 bases between the two ends. CDR1 and CDR2 (germline): MGHRA, YSYEKL. The CDR3 nucleotides read TGCGCCAGCGGGAGGCTAGGTAATGAAAAACTGTTTTTT. This encodes CASGRLGNEKLFF.

The CDR3 bases are TGTGCCAGCAGCCCCACGACTGTCTATGGCTACACCTTC. Translation: CASSPTTVYGYTF. The chain joins TRBV3-1 (or the pseudogene TRBV3-2) to TRBJ1-2, with D unresolved. The germline V gene encodes CDR1 LGHDT and CDR2 YNNKEL (reference sequence). Trimming took off 4 bases at V and 4 bases at J, with 10 bases between the two ends. This CDR3 region has 13 residues.

The chain recombines TRBV7-9 with TRBJ2-2; D unclear. The CDR3 is 15 amino acids. V lost 0 bases to trimming and J lost 0 bases, with 5 bases between them. Germline assignment: CDR1 SEHNR and CDR2 FQNEAQ (reference sequence). CDR3 sequence reads: CASSLALTNTGELFF. Here the CDR3 DNA reads TGTGCCAGCAGCTTAGCTTTAACGAACACCGGGGAGCTGTTTTTT. The whole variable domain, remainder taken from reference TRBV7-9 and TRBJ2-2, is DTGVSQNPRHKITKRGQNVTFRCDPISEHNRLYWYRQTLGQGPEFLTYFQNEAQLEKSRLLSDRFSAERPKGSFSTLEIQRTEQGDSAMYLCASSLALTNTGELFFGEGSRLTVL.

The chain recombines TRBV5-1 with TRBJ2-2; the D gene is possibly TRBD1 (6 bases). The V end was cut by 4 bases, the J end by 1 base, with 14 bases between. Germline assignment: CDR1 SGHRS and CDR2 YFSETQ. The CDR3 has 16 residues. For the CDR3, the DNA is TGCGCCAGCAGCCAGCAGGGGAATAAGAACACCGGGGAGCTGTTTTTT. Its translation: CASSQQGNKNTGELFF.